The 15 T cell receptor beta chains given below trace back to one sample, sequenced in a study of blood T cell repertoires in COVID-19 (dated by TCRdb to the early 2020s). Receptors were amplified or captured by the immunoSEQ multiplex PCR assay. Sourced from immuneACCESS, this table was stored by TCRdb with only in-frame sequences that have V and J called. A share of the clones is absent; for the studies checked, an unresolved V gene accounts for under half, and the remainder has no known explanation. Here the sample has approximately 100,000 clones; around 89% occur a single time. 15% to 20% of the sample belongs to the ten largest clones. The specimen sequenced was peripheral blood. These TCRs come from a human donor with acute or convalescent COVID-19. The donor label of this sample is uncertain.

This chain's CDR3 is CSVGYQGTEAFF. CDR3 bases: TGCAGCGTTGGGTATCAGGGCACTGAAGCTTTCTTT. This sequence joins TRBV29-1 and TRBJ1-1, with TRBD1 as a possible D gene (5 bases). There are 12 residues in the CDR3. Looked up from germline, CDR1 is SQVTM and CDR2 is ANQGSEA. V lost 4 bases to trimming and J lost 4 bases, with 10 bases between them.

V is TRBV24-1 and J is TRBJ1-2; D is undetermined. This CDR3 has 15 amino acids. V lost 2 bases and J lost 4, with 13 bases in between. Germline V gives CDR1 KGHDR, CDR2 SFDVKD. The CDR3 reads CATSDSRNPTYGYTF. The CDR3 nucleotides read TGTGCCACCAGTGATTCGCGTAACCCTACCTATGGCTACACCTTC.

The chain is built from TRBV5-1 and TRBJ2-7, with 8 bases aligning to TRBD2. CDR3 size: 15 residues. In germline, CDR1 is SGHRS, CDR2 YFSETQ. Germline trimming cut 7 bases from V and 0 bases from J; bases unmatched to any gene: 9. As DNA, the CDR3 is TGCGCCAGCGGGAACGGGGGGGCCTACTCCTACGAGCAGTACTTC. Translating gives CASGNGGAYSYEQYF.

This clone was recorded only once. The chain recombines TRBV19 with TRBJ1-1; possible D gene TRBD1, 5 bases. This CDR3 has 14 residues. Germline CDR1 and CDR2: LNHDA and SQIVND (reference sequence). V lost 1 base and J lost 0, with 6 bases in between. In DNA form, the CDR3 reads TGTGCCAGTAGTATAGGGACAATGAACACTGAAGCTTTCTTT. Translated, it gives CASSIGTMNTEAFF.

This rearrangement joins TRBV2 to TRBJ2-3; TRBD2 aligns across 8 bases. CDR3 length: 14 residues. Germline values: CDR1 SNHLY, CDR2 FYNNEI. J gave up 2 bases and V 7 bases, and 5 bases lay outside the gene matches. This chain's CDR3 is CASKTSGNTDTQYF. CDR3 coding DNA: TGTGCCAGCAAAACTAGCGGAAACACAGATACGCAGTATTTT.

This clone was seen once. The V gene is TRBV3-1 (or the pseudogene TRBV3-2), the J gene TRBJ2-1; TRBD2 is a possible D gene (5 bases). The CDR3 has 14 amino acids. The V end lost 1 base, the J end lost 6 bases, and 10 bases lay between the germline ends. Germline CDR1 LGHDT, CDR2 YNNKEL (reference sequence). CDR3 sequence (DNA): TGTGCCAGCAGCCAAGGGCTAGCTAGCAATGAGCAGTTCTTC. The encoded protein is CASSQGLASNEQFF.

The rearrangement uses TRBV2 and TRBJ1-1; D ambiguous. V was clipped by 5 bases and J by 5 bases, with 15 bases between them. The CDR3 is 14 residues long. CDR1 and CDR2 (germline): SNHLY, FYNNEI. The CDR3 reads CASSPTWERTEAFF. In nucleotides, the CDR3 is TGTGCCAGCAGTCCCACGTGGGAGCGAACTGAAGCTTTCTTT.

There are a few counts of this clone. The chain is built from TRBV11-3 and TRBJ1-6, with D hard to call. This CDR3 has 13 amino acids. The V end lost 0 bases, the J end lost 7 bases, and 4 bases lay between the germline ends. The V gene's germline CDR1 is SGHNT and CDR2 YENEEA. CDR3 region: CASSLETNSPLHF. The CDR3 DNA follows: TGTGCCAGCAGCTTAGAAACAAATTCACCCCTCCACTTT. Full variable domain (rest looked up from reference TRBV11-3 and TRBJ1-6): EAGVVQSPRYKIIEKKQPVAFWCNPISGHNTLYWYLQNLGQGPELLIRYENEEAVDDSQLPKDRFSAERLKGVDSTLKIQPAELGDSAVYLCASSLETNSPLHFGNGTRLTVT.

The chain combines TRBV15 with TRBJ2-1; D call uncertain. The CDR3 spans 14 residues. V was cut by 3 bases and J by 3 bases, with 9 bases left in between. In germline, CDR1 is LNHNV, CDR2 YYDKDF (reference sequence). CDR3 in DNA: TGTGCCACCAGCAGGCGCGGATTCTACAATGAGCAGTTCTTC. It yields the protein CATSRRGFYNEQFF.

The chain recombines TRBV6-6 with TRBJ2-7; tentative D call: TRBD1 (5 bases). The CDR3 is 13 residues long. V shed 5 bases and J shed 2 bases, with 10 bases lying between them. Germline CDR1 is MNHNY and CDR2 is SVGAGI (reference sequence). CDR3 in DNA: TGTGCCAGCAGTACAGGAGTTACCTACGAGCAGTACTTC. This codes for CASSTGVTYEQYF.

The chain has TRBV15 and TRBJ2-2; 8 nucleotides align to TRBD1. The germline CDR1 and CDR2 sequences are LNHNV and YYDKDF (reference sequence). CDR3 length equals 14 residues. V trimming: 8 bases; J trimming: 6 bases; junction bases outside the gene matches: 8. CDR3 protein: CATSRTGKAGELFF. Written as DNA, the CDR3 is TGTGCCACCTCACGGACAGGGAAGGCCGGGGAGCTGTTTTTT. Filled out from reference TRBV15 and TRBJ2-2, the complete variable domain reads DAMVIQNPRYQVTQFGKPVTLSCSQTLNHNVMYWYQQKSSQAPKLLFHYYDKDFNNEADTPDNFQSRRPNTSFCFLDIRSPGLGDTAMYLCATSRTGKAGELFFGEGSRLTVL.

The rearrangement uses TRBV30 and TRBJ2-1; a possible D gene is TRBD1 (5 bases). CDR3 length equals 12 residues. From germline, CDR1 is GTSNPN and CDR2 SVGIG (reference sequence). V lost 2 bases, J lost 9 bases, and 11 bases lay in between. This CDR3 reads CAWSSWGGEQFF. CDR3 in DNA: TGTGCCTGGAGTAGTTGGGGCGGTGAGCAGTTCTTC.

The chain joins TRBV28 to TRBJ2-7; a weak D match, TRBD2 (6 bases). The CDR3 sequence is 18 residues long. V lost 8 bases and J 4 bases, leaving 30 bases between the germline ends. Germline values: CDR1 MDHEN, CDR2 SYDVKM. The DNA for the CDR3 is TGTGCCAGCTCGCGTGGACTACAAATGTATAAGTCCGAATACGAGCAGTACTTC. As protein: CASSRGLQMYKSEYEQYF.

This clone was picked up one time. This chain uses TRBV28 with TRBJ1-5; D is undetermined. Trimming left V 4 bases short and J 0 bases short, with 7 bases between. The CDR3 has 14 amino acids. Germline V lookup: CDR1 MDHEN, CDR2 SYDVKM. The CDR3 DNA reads TGTGCCAGCAGTTCACATTATAGCAATCAGCCCCAGCATTTT. Protein: CASSSHYSNQPQHF.

The genes are TRBV9 and TRBJ1-5; D unresolved. This CDR3 spans 11 amino acids. The germline V gene encodes CDR1 SGDLS and CDR2 YYNGEE. Trimming pared 7 bases from V and 5 bases from J, leaving 7 bases between. CDR3 in amino acids: CASGSDQPQHF. The CDR3, as DNA: TGTGCCAGCGGCTCCGATCAGCCCCAGCATTTT. The whole variable domain, remainder taken from reference TRBV9 and TRBJ1-5, is DSGVTQTPKHLITATGQRVTLRCSPRSGDLSVYWYQQSLDQGLQFLIQYYNGEERAKGNILERFSAQQFPDLHSELNLSSLELGDSALYFCASGSDQPQHFGDGTRLSIL.